This T cell receptor (beta chain) was captured in a study of T-cell reconstitution after alpha-beta-depleted transplantation in children. The V end lost 7 bases, the J end lost 6 bases, and 12 bases lay between the germline ends. Germline loops: CDR1 SSHAT, CDR2 FNYEAQ (reference sequence). The CDR3 covers 13 residues. General study points: Elevated TCRbeta diversity at day 60 was traced, in some patients, to surviving recipient T cells and thymic progenitors. After one year, T-cell counts and TCRbeta diversity mostly came from new T cells.

This clonotype came up many times. Its antigen is as yet unknown. Unique molecular identifiers were incorporated when the TCRbeta library was constructed. From the PCR reads, TCRdb called clonotypes with MiXCR, one entry per CDR3 protein. This table holds 450,000 to 600,000 distinct CDR3 sequences, approximately 10% found once. The V gene is TRBV7-7, the J gene TRBJ2-2; the D is unclear. This specimen consisted of PBMCs, obtained before TCRalphabeta/CD19-depleted stem cell transplant. This receptor was taken from a child under 10 years old with inherited bone marrow failure, due to receive a stem cell transplant. The CDR3 is CASTNEFAGELFF. For the CDR3, the DNA is TGTGCCAGCACCAATGAGTTCGCCGGGGAGCTGTTTTTT.